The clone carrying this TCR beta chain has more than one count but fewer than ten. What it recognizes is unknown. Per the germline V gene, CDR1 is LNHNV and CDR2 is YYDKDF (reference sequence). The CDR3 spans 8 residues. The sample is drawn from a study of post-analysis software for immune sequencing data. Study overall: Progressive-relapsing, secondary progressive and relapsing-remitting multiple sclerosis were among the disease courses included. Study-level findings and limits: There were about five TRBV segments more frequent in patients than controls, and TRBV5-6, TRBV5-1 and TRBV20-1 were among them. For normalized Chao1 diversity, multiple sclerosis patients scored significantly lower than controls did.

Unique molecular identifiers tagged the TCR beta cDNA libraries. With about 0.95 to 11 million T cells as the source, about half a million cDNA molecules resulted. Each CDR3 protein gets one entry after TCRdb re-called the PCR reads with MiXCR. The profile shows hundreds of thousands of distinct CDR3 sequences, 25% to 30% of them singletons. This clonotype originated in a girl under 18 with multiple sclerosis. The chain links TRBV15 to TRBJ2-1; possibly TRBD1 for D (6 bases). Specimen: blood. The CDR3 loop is CRGNEQFF. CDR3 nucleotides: TGTAGGGGGAATGAGCAGTTCTTC.